One T cell receptor beta chain is described in this entry. The antigen is unknown. This entry is derived from a study of cytomegalovirus exposure and HLA in healthy donors. Study-wide results and caveats: Information on immune exposure was restricted to one variable (CMV serostatus).

V lost 6 bases to trimming and J lost 1 base, with 6 bases between them. CDR1 MDHEN and CDR2 SYDVKM come from the germline V gene. This CDR3 region has 12 residues. PCR amplification relied on 60 Vbeta primers (plus 13 Jbeta primers). Measured with immunoSEQ multiplex PCR; TCRdb has only the in-frame clones, and not every one. The table lists 150,000 to 200,000 clones, around 78% of them singletons. The V and J genes are TRBV28 and TRBJ1-2; weak D call: TRBD1 (6 bases). The sample consisted of PBMCs. This clonotype originated in a woman between 40 and 50 years old in good health and CMV-seropositive. CDR3 DNA sequence: TGTGCCAGCAGCAGGGGTAACTATGGCTACACCTTC. It yields the protein CASSRGNYGYTF.